Reported below is one T cell receptor (beta chain). Its antigen is still unknown. No quality values exist for individual bases; no much larger clone is one base distant. Whole blood was collected in K2EDTA tubes by collaborating institutions according to the institutions' own protocols. Collaborator samples were shipped for TCRbeta analysis as frozen whole blood, isolated PBMCs, or DNA extracted from either sample type. TCRbeta CDR3 regions were amplified from genomic DNA using the immunoSEQ Assay, a bias-controlled multiplex PCR. In the paper's pipeline: Nucleated cell counts per sample were estimated from amplification of reference gene primers within the assay. Sequence reads were collapsed and filtered to measure the absolute abundance of every unique TCRbeta CDR3 rearrangement. For each sample, productive Simpson clonality was calculated as the square root of Simpson's diversity index across productive rearrangements. TCRdb took over this immuneACCESS table, retaining in-frame rearrangements with V and J assigned. Such tables are incomplete; in checked studies, under half of the missing clones stem from an unresolved V gene, and the remainder is unexplained. Clone size and the V and J calls come from that table; the DNA yielded D and trimming. Recorded for this sample are about 250,000 clones; roughly 88% of them occurred a single time. 1.2% to 1.5% of the sample rests with the top ten.

The sample belongs to a study of blood T cell repertoires in COVID-19 (dated by TCRdb to between 2020 and 2021). In the study overall: The collaborator samples originated in the United States, Italy and Spain and spanned the acute and convalescent phases of COVID-19. Nearly every sample came with metadata listing a de-identified subject ID, COVID-19 status, age in years and sex. Where HLA class I and class II types were available, the types were taken from metadata supplied by the sample provider, not from assay-based typing. Subjects who had been exposed to COVID-19, were actively infected with it, or had recovered from it provided the deeply sampled blood TCRbeta repertoires that made up the dataset. The prospective study material was composed of cDNA or gDNA derived from T cells, B-cell-depleted T cells, or PBMCs. The repertoires were released in a freely available public database meant as a resource for research on the immune response to SARS-CoV-2. Samples came from the ongoing ImmuneRACE study (first 160 participants) plus 1,254 subjects from 6 global collaborators.

V is clipped by 6 bases and J by 3 bases, and the sequence between their germline boundaries is 17 bases long. Including the terminal cysteine and phenylalanine, the CDR3 comprises 15 residues. Of the read, only the CDR3 DNA is kept; its 45 bases are in frame from base 1. CDR1 is given as KGHSH and CDR2 as LQKENI, both from the germline V gene. On the study overall, not on this receptor specifically: Clinical and demographic metadata were provided uncurated, with the amount varying by source and participant.

Specimen: peripheral blood. The chain is assembled from TRBV18 and TRBJ1-2, with the D gene uncertain. This sequence originates from an elderly man with acute or convalescent COVID-19. This receptor has the CDR3 CASSSSREVDYGYTF. Here is the DNA: TGTGCCAGCTCGTCCTCGCGGGAGGTAGACTATGGCTACACCTTC.